A selection of T cell receptor beta chains follows, all from one sample in a study of T cells in Graves' hyperthyroidism and ophthalmopathy. TCRdb fed the multiplex PCR reads into MiXCR, producing one record per CDR3 protein. The sample has fewer than 650,000 distinct CDR3 sequences, roughly 14% seen once; the top ten hold around 4%. Source material: blood. Receptors originate from a woman aged 40 to 50 with Graves' ophthalmopathy. The conserved cysteine and the conserved F or W are not part of the CDR3 here. The order of the fields is D gene, V gene, CDR3 protein. The D gene is left open where the match is weak.

- | TRBV7-2 | ANSLSDEQY
- | TRBV12-3/TRBV12-4 | ASSLIAPPGELF
- | TRBV12-5 | ASAEAVRYGYT
- | TRBV12-5 | ASGGDQSNQPQH
- | TRBV6-5 | ASSYREITEAF
- | TRBV9 | ASSVYTNTEAF
- | TRBV5-1 | ASHKAGSNEQY
TRBD2 | TRBV19 | ASSIGGGGQETQY
- | TRBV5-1 | ASSFSRPSYEQY
- | TRBV3-1 | ASSQAGRGANYGYT
TRBD1 | TRBV29-1 | SVTRGPSGNTIY
- | TRBV27 | ASSWGGSVEQY
TRBD2 | TRBV6-1 | ASSEFPVLAGVVYEQY
TRBD1 | TRBV19 | ASSLRDRVHEQY
- | TRBV24-1 | ATRRTLATEAF
- | TRBV19 | ASSYSSSYEQY
- | TRBV29-1 | SVVVLPNTEAF
TRBD2 | TRBV2 | ASSEFPAGSYEQY
TRBD2 | TRBV6-1 | ASSEWGGGAANTGELF
- | TRBV11-2 | ASSLERAAGGYT
- | TRBV30 | AWDRNTEAF
- | TRBV2 | ASSDYRDYEQY
TRBD1 | TRBV19 | ASSIHDRDDQPQH
- | TRBV12-3/TRBV12-4 | ASTPGSANYGYT
- | TRBV19 | ASQPLQVRTEAF
- | TRBV7-2 | ASSLRAGGTEAF
- | TRBV28 | ASSFLSAAQY
- | TRBV7-2 | ASSLAGGAIYEQY
- | TRBV3-1 | ASSQDRADEQY
TRBD2 | TRBV5-1 | ASRGTSGDQYEQY
- | TRBV6-2/TRBV6-3 | ASSDLDEGNIQY
- | TRBV6-1 | ATSPIQAYSPLH
- | TRBV6-1 | ASSTGTQAYEQY
- | TRBV18 | ASSPRLVSNQPQH
- | TRBV13 | ASSSRFVYEKNTEAF
- | TRBV28 | ASSSPGLTAYEQY
TRBD1 | TRBV12-3/TRBV12-4 | ASSRTGTNYGYA
- | TRBV28 | ANGGRNQPQH
- | TRBV7-8 | ASSSYRVMNTEAF
- | TRBV28 | ASSLLGAANYGYT
TRBD2 | TRBV5-6 | AKAGGGRTGELF
TRBD1 | TRBV29-1 | SVGTGGLTGELF
TRBD2 | TRBV11-2 | ASSRAGMGTGELF
- | TRBV6-5 | ASSSVGSNQPQH
- | TRBV4-1 | ASSQVGQVVAKNIQY
- | TRBV20-1 | SASPRRGGANYEQY
TRBD2 | TRBV19 | ASSINFGLAQNEQY
- | TRBV6-1 | ASSRLGLHYGYT
- | TRBV29-1 | SVWNTGELF
- | TRBV10-3 | AISDPENTEAF
- | TRBV11-3 | ASSHLSGHTGELF
- | TRBV6-5 | ASSYSKRRDYGYT